This T cell receptor beta chain appears in the sequencing data of a study of memory CD4+ T cells and cytomegalovirus serostatus. About the study: Donors were healthy Belgian adults, 8 to 10 CMV seropositive and around 24 seronegative.

Single viable CD3+CD4+CD8-CD45RO+ cells were sorted as the memory CD4+ T cells. Trimming removed 5 bases at V and 8 bases at J, with 10 bases between. CDR1 is SEHNR, CDR2 FQNEAQ, per germline (reference sequence). The length of the CDR3 is 12 residues. TCRdb's copy holds only in-frame clones and misses some; the assay was immunoSEQ multiplex PCR. The sample records 25,000 to 30,000 clones, about 71% being singletons. The sequenced sample consisted of memory CD4+ T cells from blood. This receptor was obtained from an adult in good health and CMV-seronegative. The chain is built from TRBV7-9 and TRBJ2-1, with D uncertain. This chain's CDR3 is CASSRGLDEQFF. The CDR3 DNA reads as TGTGCCAGCAGCCGAGGTCTGGATGAGCAGTTCTTC.